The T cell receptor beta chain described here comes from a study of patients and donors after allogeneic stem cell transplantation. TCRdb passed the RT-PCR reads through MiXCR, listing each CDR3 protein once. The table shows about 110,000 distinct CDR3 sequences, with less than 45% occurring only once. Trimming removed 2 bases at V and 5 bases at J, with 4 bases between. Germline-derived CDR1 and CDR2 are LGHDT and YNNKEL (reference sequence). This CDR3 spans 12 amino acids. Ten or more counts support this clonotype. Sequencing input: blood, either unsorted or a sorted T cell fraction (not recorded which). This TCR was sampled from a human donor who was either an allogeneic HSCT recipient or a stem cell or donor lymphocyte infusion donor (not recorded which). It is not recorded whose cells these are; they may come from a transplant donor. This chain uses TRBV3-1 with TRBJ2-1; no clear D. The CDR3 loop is CASSQTDNEQFF. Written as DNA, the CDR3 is TGTGCCAGCAGCCAAACAGACAATGAGCAGTTCTTC.